The following is a T cell receptor (beta chain) sequence with its context. This record comes from a study of T cell responses to AZD1222 COVID-19 vaccine. Sequencing used immunoSEQ multiplex PCR; TCRdb keeps in-frame clones, though not all of them. Found here are tens of thousands of clones, about 88% of them singletons; the top ten hold 25% to 30%. This receptor was obtained from an adult in good health. Here the sequenced sample was peripheral blood, taken on day 0 of AZD1222 vaccination.

This chain's CDR3 is CSGGGTETQYF. CDR3 nucleotide sequence: TGCAGTGGTGGAGGGACAGAGACCCAGTACTTC. This rearrangement joins TRBV20-1 to TRBJ2-5; maybe TRBD2 (6 bases). Trimming took off 7 bases at V and 4 bases at J, with 10 bases between the two ends. From germline, CDR1 is DFQATT and CDR2 SNEGSKA (reference sequence). The CDR3 is made up of 11 amino acids.